This record looks at one T cell receptor (beta chain) sequence and its context. This record comes from a study of blood T cell repertoires in COVID-19. At the level of the study: Donors in the United States, Italy and Spain gave samples during acute or convalescent COVID-19. The cDNA or gDNA used as material had been derived from T cells, B-cell-depleted T cells, or PBMCs.

CDR1 is SGHVS and CDR2 is FNYEAQ in the germline V gene. The CDR3 covers 14 residues. Trimming stripped 5 bases from V and 0 bases from J, with 8 bases between. Authors' data handling: For nucleated cells, counts were estimated from reference gene primer amplification. Measured with immunoSEQ multiplex PCR; TCRdb has only the in-frame clones, and not every one. That table supplies the V and J calls and clone size; D and trimming were determined from the DNA. The table includes more than 40,000 clones, approximately 87% detected once. The rearrangement uses TRBV7-6 and TRBJ1-3; the D gene is possibly TRBD1 (5 bases). The source material was peripheral blood. This TCR was recovered from a human donor in a cohort sampled during active COVID-19. In DNA form, the CDR3 reads TGTGCCAGCAGCCCCGACAGCTCTGGAAACACCATATATTTT. Its translation is CASSPDSSGNTIYF.